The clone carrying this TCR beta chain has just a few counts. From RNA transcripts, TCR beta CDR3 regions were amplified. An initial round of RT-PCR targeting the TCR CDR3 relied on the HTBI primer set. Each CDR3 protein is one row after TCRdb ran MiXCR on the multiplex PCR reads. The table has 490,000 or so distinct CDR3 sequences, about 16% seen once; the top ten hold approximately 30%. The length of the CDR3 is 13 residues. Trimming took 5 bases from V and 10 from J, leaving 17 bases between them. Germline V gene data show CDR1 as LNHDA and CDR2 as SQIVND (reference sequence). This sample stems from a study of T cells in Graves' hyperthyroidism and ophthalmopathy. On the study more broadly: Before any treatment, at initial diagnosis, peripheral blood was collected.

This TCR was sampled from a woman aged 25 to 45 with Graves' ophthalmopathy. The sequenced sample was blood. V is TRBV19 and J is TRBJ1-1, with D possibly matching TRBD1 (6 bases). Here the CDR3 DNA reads TGTGCCAGTAGTCCCTCAGGGGTACTTGCAGCTTTCTTT. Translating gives CASSPSGVLAAFF.